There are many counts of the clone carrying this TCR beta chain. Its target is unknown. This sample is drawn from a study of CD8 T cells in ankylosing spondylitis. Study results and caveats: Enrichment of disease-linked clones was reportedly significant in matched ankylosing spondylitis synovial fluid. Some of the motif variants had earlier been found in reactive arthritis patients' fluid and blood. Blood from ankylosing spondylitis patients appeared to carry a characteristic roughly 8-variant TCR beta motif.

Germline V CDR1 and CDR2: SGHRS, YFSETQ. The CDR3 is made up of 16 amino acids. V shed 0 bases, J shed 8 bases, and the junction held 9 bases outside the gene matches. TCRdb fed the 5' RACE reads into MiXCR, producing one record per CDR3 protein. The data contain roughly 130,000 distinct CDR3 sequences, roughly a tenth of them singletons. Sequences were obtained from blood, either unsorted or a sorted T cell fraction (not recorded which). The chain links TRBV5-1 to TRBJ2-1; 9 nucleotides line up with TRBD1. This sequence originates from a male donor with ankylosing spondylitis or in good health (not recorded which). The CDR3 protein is CASSLVRGTGLDEQFF. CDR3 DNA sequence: TGCGCCAGCAGCTTGGTAAGGGGGACAGGGTTGGATGAGCAGTTCTTC.